The 32 T cell receptor beta chains in this list originate from one sample, sequenced in a study of OX40 agonist ivuxolimab in advanced cancers. This table comes from immunoSEQ multiplex PCR, and its TCRdb copy is limited to in-frame clones, with some not included. This table has approximately 61,000 clones, 90% to 95% appearing once. This material consisted of CD4+ or CD8+ T cells sorted from blood, taken in a trial of the OX40 agonist ivuxolimab. Receptor source: an adult with an advanced solid tumor such as melanoma, head and neck, liver or kidney cancer.

The count of this clone is one. V and J are TRBV5-1 and TRBJ2-1; possibly TRBD2 for D (6 bases). The CDR3 is 14 residues long. Germline V gene data show CDR1 as SGHRS and CDR2 as YFSETQ. Between the trimmed V and J ends, which lost 4 bases and 5 bases, there was a span of 13 bases. The CDR3 spells CASSPWAGNNEQFF. CDR3 bases: TGCGCCAGCAGCCCCTGGGCGGGGAACAATGAGCAGTTCTTC. The full variable domain, completed using reference TRBV5-1 and TRBJ2-1, is KAGVTQTPRYLIKTRGQQVTLSCSPISGHRSVSWYQQTPGQGLQFLFEYFSETQRNKGNFPGRFSGRQFSNSRSEMNVSTLELGDSALYLCASSPWAGNNEQFFGPGTRLTVL.

The chain is built from TRBV6-1 and TRBJ2-7; 9 bases line up with TRBD1. The CDR3 extends over 15 amino acids. V lost 5 bases, J lost 5 bases, and 10 bases stayed unmatched. Per germline, CDR1 MNHNS and CDR2 SASEGT. The CDR3 DNA reads as TGTGCCAGCAGTTCGGGGGACAGGGAAATGGACGAGCAGTACTTC. Translating gives CASSSGDREMDEQYF.

V is TRBV14 and J is TRBJ2-7, with 9 bases fitting TRBD2. V dropped 4 bases and J dropped 5; count of bases not matched to a gene: 3. Per the germline V gene, CDR1 is SGHDN and CDR2 is FVKESK. The length of the CDR3 is 13 residues. In nucleotides, the CDR3 is TGTGCCAGCAGCCTGACTAGCGGAAACGAGCAGTACTTC. This gives the protein CASSLTSGNEQYF.

The chain uses TRBV4-1 and TRBJ2-1; D call uncertain. Trimming left V 4 bases short and J 4 bases short, with 2 bases between. In germline, CDR1 is MGHRA, CDR2 YSYEKL. This CDR3 comprises 11 residues. The CDR3 sequence is CASSRYNEQFF. The DNA of the CDR3 is TGCGCCAGCAGCCGTTACAATGAGCAGTTCTTC.

The V gene is TRBV9, the J gene TRBJ2-7, with TRBD2 identical over 10 bases. The CDR3 sequence is 15 residues long. The J segment lost 2 bases and the V segment lost 0 bases, leaving 2 bases of the junction unmatched. Germline V gene data show CDR1 as SGDLS and CDR2 as YYNGEE. The CDR3 loop is CASSVGLAGTYEQYF. CDR3 in DNA: TGTGCCAGCAGCGTAGGACTAGCGGGCACCTACGAGCAGTACTTC.

The chain links TRBV9 to TRBJ1-2, with TRBD1 identical over 7 bases. The germline gives CDR1 SGDLS, CDR2 YYNGEE. V lost 0 bases to trimming and J lost 8 bases; unmatched junction nucleotides: 7. This CDR3 contains 14 residues. The chain's CDR3 is CASSVDIGGGGYTF. The CDR3 DNA follows: TGTGCCAGCAGCGTAGATATAGGGGGCGGAGGCTACACCTTC.

This clone was detected only a few times. The chain has TRBV11-2 and TRBJ2-7, with D hard to call. CDR1 and CDR2 from the germline V gene are SGHAT and FQNNGV. Trimming pared 5 bases from V and 2 bases from J, leaving 7 bases between. This CDR3 comprises 12 residues. The CDR3 coding sequence is TGTGCCAGCAGCCTCAGTACCTACGAGCAGTACTTC. Amino acid sequence: CASSLSTYEQYF.

The CDR3 protein is CASSPGLLSSYNSPLHF. The CDR3 region has the DNA TGTGCCAGCAGCCCTGGACTCCTAAGCTCCTATAATTCACCCCTCCACTTT. The chain couples TRBV5-4 to TRBJ1-6, with D uncertain. The germline CDR1 and CDR2 sequences are SGHNT and YYREEE (reference sequence). The V and J ends lost 4 bases and 0 bases respectively, with 14 bases between them. CDR3 length: 17 amino acids.

The chain has TRBV6-5 and TRBJ1-2; D not resolved. V gave up 2 bases and J gave up 1 base, with 8 bases separating them. Germline CDR1 is MNHEY and CDR2 is SVGAGI. This CDR3 contains 14 residues. CDR3 DNA: TGTGCCAGCAGTTACGGCGGGGATAACTATGGCTACACCTTC. Its translation is CASSYGGDNYGYTF.

The CDR3 sequence is CASSQFLAEGVSYEQYF. Written as DNA, the CDR3 is TGCGCCAGCAGTCAATTTCTGGCAGAGGGGGTCTCCTACGAGCAGTACTTC. The V and J genes are TRBV23-1 and TRBJ2-7; maybe TRBD1 (6 bases). TRBV23-1 is an open reading frame whose function is uncertain. Trimming removed 1 base from V and 0 bases from J, with 16 bases in between. The length of the CDR3 is 17 residues.

The rearrangement links TRBV7-3 to TRBJ2-3, with D hard to call. The V gene's germline CDR1 is SGHTA and CDR2 FQGTGA. The CDR3 length is 14 residues. V was clipped by 6 bases and J by 4 bases, with 14 bases between them. The CDR3 region has the DNA TGTGCCAGCAGTTCGATTAGCTCCGCAGATACGCAGTATTTT. It is translated as CASSSISSADTQYF.

The CDR3 spells CASSLSPGLGAYEQYF. The CDR3 DNA is TGCGCCAGCAGCTTGTCTCCGGGGCTGGGGGCCTACGAGCAGTACTTC. The rearrangement joins TRBV5-1 to TRBJ2-7; possibly TRBD1 or TRBD2 for D (5 bases each). The CDR3 loop spans 16 amino acids. V was clipped by 1 base and J by 2 bases, with 16 bases between them. The V gene's germline CDR1 is SGHRS and CDR2 YFSETQ. Full variable domain (remainder filled in from reference TRBV5-1 and TRBJ2-7): KAGVTQTPRYLIKTRGQQVTLSCSPISGHRSVSWYQQTPGQGLQFLFEYFSETQRNKGNFPGRFSGRQFSNSRSEMNVSTLELGDSALYLCASSLSPGLGAYEQYFGPGTRLTVT.

The rearrangement uses TRBV27 and TRBJ2-7; 8 nucleotides agree with TRBD1. Germline V gene data show CDR1 as MNHEY and CDR2 as SMNVEV (reference sequence). CDR3 size: 12 residues. The J segment lost 6 bases and the V segment lost 6 bases, leaving 4 bases of the junction unmatched. The CDR3 reads CASSPQGAEQYF. DNA for the CDR3: TGTGCCAGCAGCCCCCAGGGGGCCGAGCAGTACTTC.

The V gene is TRBV28, the J gene TRBJ2-7; no clear D. The CDR3 is 12 residues long. The ends were cut back, 1 base at V and 6 bases at J, with 7 bases in the middle. In germline, CDR1 is MDHEN, CDR2 SYDVKM. The CDR3 loop reads CASSLFSSEQYF. Here the CDR3 DNA reads TGTGCCAGCAGTTTATTCAGTTCCGAGCAGTACTTC.

The genes are TRBV7-6 and TRBJ1-3, with D maybe TRBD1 (5 bases). The ends were cut back, 7 bases at V and 0 bases at J, with 19 bases in the middle. The CDR3 spans 17 residues. Looked up from germline, CDR1 is SGHVS and CDR2 is FNYEAQ. DNA for the CDR3: TGTGCCAGCATCGACTGGGACGGGCCCCTCTCTGGAAACACCATATATTTT. This translates into CASIDWDGPLSGNTIYF.

V is TRBV4-2 and J is TRBJ1-1, with D hard to call. The CDR3 has 12 residues. V gave up 0 bases and J gave up 7 bases, with 6 bases separating them. Germline V gene data show CDR1 as LGHNA and CDR2 as YNFKEQ. CDR3 protein: CASSQDLGEAFF. The CDR3, as DNA: TGTGCCAGCAGCCAAGATCTCGGTGAAGCTTTCTTT.

This CDR3 is CASSSGGRYEQYF. In DNA, the CDR3 is TGCGCCAGCTCCTCCGGGGGGAGGTACGAGCAGTACTTC. This chain links TRBV10-2 with TRBJ2-7, with 7 bases fitting TRBD2. After removal of 8 bases from V and 4 bases from J, the junction contained 8 bases not matched to a gene. The CDR3 spans 13 residues. Germline lookup yields CDR1 WSHSY and CDR2 SAAADI.

This chain links TRBV7-9 with TRBJ2-1, with TRBD1 matching over 9 bases. From germline, CDR1 is SEHNR and CDR2 FQNEAQ (reference sequence). The CDR3 runs to 15 residues. Trimming took 5 bases from V and 7 from J; bases not matched to a gene: 9. Written as DNA, the CDR3 is TGTGCCAGCAGCCCGCCCGGGACAGGGTGGAATGAGCAGTTCTTC. It is translated as CASSPPGTGWNEQFF.

This sequence joins TRBV5-4 and TRBJ2-7, with 13 bases fitting TRBD2. Germline CDR1 is SGHNT and CDR2 is YYREEE (reference sequence). Trimming took 1 base from V and 3 from J; bases not matched to a gene: 4. The CDR3 runs to 16 residues. DNA for the CDR3: TGTGCCAGCAGCTTGACTAGCGGGGGGGCGTTCTACGAGCAGTACTTC. Its translation is CASSLTSGGAFYEQYF.

In this sample, this clone turned up a few times. The chain uses TRBV7-8 and TRBJ1-2, with 8 bases fitting TRBD1. J gave up 3 bases and V 4 bases, and 28 bases lay outside the gene matches. Germline values: CDR1 SGHVS, CDR2 FQNEAQ. This CDR3 comprises 22 residues. The CDR3 DNA reads TGTGCCAGCAGCTCCCGCTATTCGGTCCCGGGACAGGAATTCCTTAGAGACTATGGCTACACCTTC. It encodes CASSSRYSVPGQEFLRDYGYTF.

The chain links TRBV9 to TRBJ1-1; D is ambiguous. V lost 3 bases to trimming and J lost 2 bases, with 8 bases between them. Germline values: CDR1 SGDLS, CDR2 YYNGEE. This CDR3 has 13 residues. CDR3 in DNA: TGTGCCAGCAGCGCCTCGGGCAACACTGAAGCTTTCTTT. Its protein is CASSASGNTEAFF.

This sequence joins TRBV27 and TRBJ1-5; D call uncertain. Per germline, CDR1 MNHEY and CDR2 SMNVEV (reference sequence). The CDR3 contains 14 residues. V shed 3 bases and J shed 3 bases, with 9 bases lying between them. The CDR3 nucleotides are TGTGCCAGCAGTTTGGGTCAGTTCAATCAGCCCCAGCATTTT. Its translation is CASSLGQFNQPQHF.

Only one count was recorded for this clone. The rearrangement joins TRBV5-1 to TRBJ2-1, with D hard to call. V gave up 0 bases and J gave up 0 bases, with 7 bases separating them. The length of the CDR3 is 15 residues. Germline CDR1 and CDR2: SGHRS and YFSETQ. CDR3 nucleotide sequence: TGCGCCAGCAGCTTGGCGTCGGGCTCCTACAATGAGCAGTTCTTC. Encoded protein: CASSLASGSYNEQFF.

The J gene is TRBJ1-2, the V gene TRBV19; TRBD1 aligns across 9 bases. Trimming at V came to 3 bases and at J to 5 bases, leaving 7 bases not matched to a gene. The CDR3 is 15 amino acids. Germline-derived CDR1 and CDR2 are LNHDA and SQIVND (reference sequence). This CDR3 is CASSIEGTGTYGYTF. In DNA form, the CDR3 reads TGTGCCAGTAGTATCGAAGGGACAGGGACATATGGCTACACCTTC.

The rearrangement links TRBV19 to TRBJ1-1, with D unclear. V was shortened by 4 bases and J by 0 bases, with 9 bases between the two germline ends. This CDR3 has 14 residues. Germline CDR1 and CDR2: LNHDA and SQIVND (reference sequence). CDR3: CASSTGGMNTEAFF. The CDR3 DNA follows: TGTGCCAGTAGTACCGGTGGGATGAACACTGAAGCTTTCTTT.

The chain joins TRBV5-6 to TRBJ1-1; D is unresolved. The CDR3 loop spans 11 amino acids. V lost 2 bases to trimming and J lost 7 bases, with 6 bases between them. Germline CDR1 is SGHDT and CDR2 is YYEEEE. The CDR3 DNA reads as TGTGCCAGCAGCTTCGGGGTTGAAGCTTTCTTT. It yields the protein CASSFGVEAFF.

The CDR3 DNA reads TGTGCCAGCAGCTTAGATTCCACCTACGAGCAGTACTTC. It is translated as CASSLDSTYEQYF. The gene calls are TRBV7-8 and TRBJ2-7; D is unresolved. V was cut by 1 base and J by 2 bases, with 6 bases left in between. There are 13 residues in the CDR3. From germline, CDR1 is SGHVS and CDR2 FQNEAQ.

The chain recombines TRBV28 with TRBJ2-5; the D gene is possibly TRBD1 (5 bases). The CDR3 loop spans 14 amino acids. Trimming removed 4 bases at V and 2 bases at J, with 11 bases between. Looked up from germline, CDR1 is MDHEN and CDR2 is SYDVKM. The CDR3 reads CASSWRQGQETQYF. As DNA, the CDR3 is TGTGCCAGCAGTTGGCGGCAGGGACAAGAGACCCAGTACTTC.

This chain connects TRBV27 to TRBJ2-7; 7 bases map to TRBD1. Trimming took 0 bases from V and 2 from J; bases not matched to a gene: 1. This CDR3 comprises 14 residues. Germline assignment: CDR1 MNHEY and CDR2 SMNVEV (reference sequence). In nucleotides, the CDR3 is TGTGCCAGCAGTTTATCGGGACAGCCCTACGAGCAGTACTTC. Protein product: CASSLSGQPYEQYF.

The chain combines TRBV7-2 with TRBJ2-5; 8 positions match TRBD1. TRBJ2-7 explains the end of the DNA better; the J call may be wrong. Germline V gene data show CDR1 as SGHTA and CDR2 as FQGNSA. CDR3 length equals 14 residues. The CDR3 sequence: CASSSRDRSYEQYF. As DNA, the CDR3 is TGTGCCAGCAGCTCCCGGGACAGGTCCTACGAGCAGTACTTC.

The gene calls are TRBV5-5 and TRBJ2-7; D perhaps matches TRBD2 (6 bases). Between the trimmed V and J ends, which lost 2 bases and 2 bases, there was a span of 11 bases. The germline V gene has CDR1 SGHKS and CDR2 YYEKEE (reference sequence). This CDR3 contains 14 residues. The CDR3 DNA follows: TGTGCCAGCAGCTTCTCTAGCGAAGCCTACGAGCAGTACTTC. This encodes CASSFSSEAYEQYF.

This clone has a single count. The V gene is TRBV15, the J gene TRBJ1-1; TRBD1 is a possible D gene (5 bases). Germline lookup yields CDR1 LNHNV and CDR2 YYDKDF (reference sequence). The CDR3 spans 14 residues. V was trimmed by 1 base and J by 0 bases, leaving 6 bases between them. The CDR3, as DNA: TGTGCCACCAGCAGAGGGGGGATGAACACTGAAGCTTTCTTT. This codes for CATSRGGMNTEAFF.